The 20 T cell receptor beta chains below come from one sample, sequenced in a study of T cells in Graves' hyperthyroidism and ophthalmopathy. From RNA transcripts, TCR beta CDR3 regions were amplified. Initially, a first-round RT-PCR of the TCR CDR3 employed the HTBI primer set. TCRdb analysed the multiplex PCR reads with MiXCR anew, one entry per CDR3 protein. The sample comprises about 520,000 distinct CDR3 sequences, approximately 25% of which are singletons, and around 11% rests with the top ten. The sequencing input was blood. These TCRs come from a woman aged 25-40 years with Graves' ophthalmopathy.

The CDR3 is CASSRMPWGEGTEAFF. Here the CDR3 DNA reads TGTGCCAGCAGCCGAATGCCATGGGGTGAGGGGACTGAAGCTTTCTTT. This chain joins TRBV3-1 and TRBJ1-1; possible D gene TRBD1, 5 bases. Germline V gene lookup returns CDR1 LGHDT and CDR2 YNNKEL (reference sequence). The CDR3 runs to 16 residues. V lost 4 bases, J lost 5 bases, and 20 bases lay in between.

In its sample, this clonotype was seen many times. The V call is TRBV20-1, the J call TRBJ2-5; 7 nucleotides agree with TRBD2. The CDR3 sequence is 15 residues long. Per germline, CDR1 DFQATT and CDR2 SNEGSKA (reference sequence). The V and J ends lost 7 bases and 3 bases, in that order; junction bases with no gene match: 14. CDR3 bases: TGCAGTGTCTCGATGGGGCTAGCGGTAAAAGAGACCCAGTACTTC. Translation: CSVSMGLAVKETQYF.

This clonotype appeared a few times. The chain is built from TRBV11-2 and TRBJ2-5; TRBD1 or TRBD2 may be the D gene (5 bases each). The length of the CDR3 is 13 residues. CDR1 is SGHAT and CDR2 is FQNNGV in the germline V gene. The V and J ends lost 5 bases and 1 base respectively, with 8 bases between them. The CDR3 DNA sequence: TGTGCCAGCAGCAAGGGGAGCCAAGAGACCCAGTACTTC. Its protein is CASSKGSQETQYF.

This clonotype was detected many times. This sequence joins TRBV6-2 or TRBV6-3 and TRBJ1-5; D gene unclear. CDR1 MNHEY and CDR2 SVGEGT come from the germline V gene. The V and J ends lost 2 bases and 2 bases respectively, with 13 bases between them. This CDR3 is 16 amino acids long. CDR3 loop: CASSYIDPRGNQPQHF. The DNA of the CDR3 is TGTGCCAGCAGTTACATCGACCCGAGGGGCAATCAGCCCCAGCATTTT.

J is TRBJ1-5 and V is TRBV4-1, with 7 nucleotides matching TRBD1. The CDR3 sequence is 15 residues long. Germline values: CDR1 MGHRA, CDR2 YSYEKL. V shed 0 bases, J shed 6 bases, and the junction held 5 bases outside the gene matches. The CDR3 here is CASSQDPQGFQPQHF. For the CDR3, the DNA is TGCGCCAGCAGCCAAGACCCACAGGGGTTTCAGCCCCAGCATTTT.

This clonotype was seen repeatedly, ten times or more. The rearrangement links TRBV7-2 to TRBJ2-5, with D perhaps matching TRBD2 (6 bases). V lost 5 bases to trimming and J lost 5 bases, with 15 bases between them. The germline gives CDR1 SGHTA, CDR2 FQGNSA. The CDR3 has 14 residues. CDR3: CASSIRQGRETQYF. The CDR3 nucleotides are TGTGCCAGCAGCATAAGACAAGGGAGGGAGACCCAGTACTTC.

The V call is TRBV12-3 or TRBV12-4, the J call TRBJ1-1; D may be TRBD1 (5 bases). The CDR3 consists of 14 residues. The V gene lost 3 bases and the J gene lost 5 bases, with 13 bases spanning the gap. As DNA, the CDR3 is TGTGCCAGCAGTTTTGCCACAGGTTTTACTGAAGCTTTCTTT. Translating it yields CASSFATGFTEAFF.

This clonotype was detected ten times or more. This rearrangement joins TRBV6-5 to TRBJ2-5; 7 bases line up with TRBD1. CDR1 is MNHEY, CDR2 SVGAGI, per germline. The ends lost 1 base at V and 5 bases at J; junction bases unmatched: 7. The CDR3 has 15 residues. The CDR3 sequence is CASSYFGQDRETQYF. The CDR3 DNA is TGTGCCAGCAGTTACTTCGGACAGGATCGGGAGACCCAGTACTTC.

In its sample, this clonotype was seen many times. V usage is TRBV20-1 and J usage is TRBJ2-2, with TRBD2 matching 9 bases. The germline V gene has CDR1 DFQATT and CDR2 SNEGSKA (reference sequence). The CDR3 runs 16 residues. V was clipped by 0 bases and J by 0 bases; unmatched bases: 2. The CDR3 DNA sequence: TGCAGTGCTAGAGATTCTAGCGGGGCGAACACCGGGGAGCTGTTTTTT. It codes for CSARDSSGANTGELFF.

This clonotype was counted at least ten times. V usage is TRBV7-2 and J usage is TRBJ2-5; TRBD2 matches 7 bases. The length of the CDR3 is 14 residues. V dropped 2 bases and J dropped 3; count of bases not matched to a gene: 3. From germline, CDR1 is SGHTA and CDR2 FQGNSA. The CDR3 nucleotides read TGTGCCAGCAGCTTATTTGCGGGGGAAGAGACCCAGTACTTC. This codes for CASSLFAGEETQYF. Filled out from reference TRBV7-2 and TRBJ2-5, the complete variable domain reads GAGVSQSPSNKVTEKGKDVELRCDPISGHTALYWYRQSLGQGLEFLIYFQGNSAPDKSGLPSDRFSAERTGGSVSTLTIQRTQQEDSAVYLCASSLFAGEETQYFGPGTRLLVL.

This clonotype was counted ten times or more. The V and J genes are TRBV7-9 and TRBJ1-3; D unresolved. Trimming shortened V by 7 bases and J by 4 bases, and 5 bases separated the two germline ends. CDR3 length: 11 amino acids. Germline loops: CDR1 SEHNR, CDR2 FQNEAQ (reference sequence). This chain's CDR3 is CASNEGNTIYF. The CDR3 DNA reads TGTGCCAGCAACGAGGGAAACACCATATATTTT. The full variable domain, rest sourced from reference TRBV7-9 and TRBJ1-3, is DTGVSQNPRHKITKRGQNVTFRCDPISEHNRLYWYRQTLGQGPEFLTYFQNEAQLEKSRLLSDRFSAERPKGSFSTLEIQRTEQGDSAMYLCASNEGNTIYFGEGSWLTVV.

In its sample, this clonotype was seen many times. V gene TRBV6-2 or TRBV6-3 combines with J gene TRBJ1-5; 10 positions match TRBD1. This CDR3 has 15 residues. Germline V lookup: CDR1 MNHEY, CDR2 SVGEGT. The junction had 2 bases not matched to a gene; V was cut back by 0 bases and J by 6 bases. CDR3 protein: CASSYSRTGGQPQHF. The DNA of the CDR3 is TGTGCCAGCAGTTACTCACGGACAGGGGGTCAGCCCCAGCATTTT.

This clonotype has more than one count but fewer than ten. The chain employs TRBV9 and TRBJ2-7, with D perhaps TRBD2 (6 bases). This CDR3 contains 16 residues. Germline CDR1 and CDR2: SGDLS and YYNGEE. Deletions cut 2 bases from V and 4 bases from J, with 19 bases between. For the CDR3, the DNA is TGTGCCAGCAGCGTTGGGGACTTCGGGACTCTTTACGAGCAGTACTTC. This translates into CASSVGDFGTLYEQYF.

This clonotype was recorded at least ten times. This chain connects TRBV6-5 to TRBJ2-1, with D perhaps matching TRBD1 or TRBD2 (6 bases each). Trimming pared 2 bases from V and 12 bases from J, leaving 20 bases between. CDR1 is MNHEY and CDR2 is SVGAGI in the germline V gene. The CDR3 contains 15 residues. The CDR3 DNA is TGTGCCAGCAGTTACCAAGGGACTGGAGGGGGTCGGCAGTTCTTC. This encodes CASSYQGTGGGRQFF.

This clonotype was picked up many times. CDR3 sequence reads: CASSTEWQGPSEQYF. The CDR3 nucleotides are TGTGCCAGCAGTACCGAGTGGCAGGGGCCTTCGGAGCAGTACTTC. The chain has TRBV28 and TRBJ2-7; a possible D gene is TRBD1 (6 bases). This CDR3 contains 15 residues. V lost 5 bases to trimming and J lost 7 bases, with 21 bases between them. Germline CDR1 reads MDHEN; CDR2 reads SYDVKM.

This chain uses TRBV29-1 with TRBJ2-5; no clear D. The CDR3 contains 14 residues. Germline CDR1 SQVTM, CDR2 ANQGSEA. V dropped 5 bases and J dropped 1 base, with 14 bases sitting between them. CDR3 amino acids: CSVITLVLQETQYF. The CDR3 nucleotides read TGCAGCGTTATTACCTTAGTACTCCAAGAGACCCAGTACTTC.

This rearrangement joins TRBV20-1 to TRBJ2-7; no firm D call. The CDR3 extends over 12 amino acids. Trimming took 5 bases from V and 2 from J, leaving 10 bases between them. CDR1 is DFQATT and CDR2 is SNEGSKA in the germline V gene (reference sequence). The CDR3 DNA reads as TGCAGTGCTTCGAGTGGACCCTACGAGCAGTACTTC. Its translation: CSASSGPYEQYF.

This chain uses TRBV20-1 with TRBJ1-1; perhaps TRBD1 as D (5 bases). Germline assignment: CDR1 DFQATT and CDR2 SNEGSKA (reference sequence). Trimming shortened V by 1 base and J by 5 bases, and 14 bases separated the two germline ends. The CDR3 is 14 amino acids. The CDR3 protein is CSARAQTGGTEAFF. The CDR3, as DNA: TGCAGTGCTAGAGCTCAGACGGGGGGGACTGAAGCTTTCTTT.

This clonotype occurred a few times. This sequence joins TRBV12-3 or TRBV12-4 and TRBJ1-6; D is ambiguous. Between the trimmed V and J ends, which lost 6 bases and 9 bases, there was a span of 18 bases. The CDR3 runs to 15 residues. CDR3 coding DNA: TGTGCCAGCAGCCCGCGGACGGATCAAGGTTCACCCCTCCACTTT. Translation: CASSPRTDQGSPLHF.

This clonotype appeared many times. The genes are TRBV29-1 and TRBJ1-2; D might be TRBD1 (5 bases). Germline-derived CDR1 and CDR2 are SQVTM and ANQGSEA. Trimming took 3 bases from V and 4 from J, leaving 12 bases between them. This CDR3 is built from 13 residues. The CDR3 nucleotides are TGCAGCGTTGAGAGTTTGGGGACCTATGGCTACACCTTC. It translates to CSVESLGTYGYTF.